This paragraph covers one T cell receptor beta chain sequence. Sequenced by immunoSEQ multiplex PCR; TCRdb stores in-frame clones only, minus some. The table has roughly 46,000 clones, about 91% seen once. The source of the sample is a study of T cell changes during pregnancy in multiple sclerosis. The specimen comprised peripheral blood, sampled in the third trimester of pregnancy. The TCR was taken from a female donor with multiple sclerosis, enrolled in a pregnancy study.

CDR3 in DNA: TGTGCCAGCAGTCCGCCGGGATTCTCTGGAAACACCATATATTTT. Its translation: CASSPPGFSGNTIYF. The rearrangement links TRBV28 to TRBJ1-3; the D is unclear. V lost 5 bases to trimming and J lost 0 bases, with 11 bases between them. Per germline, CDR1 MDHEN and CDR2 SYDVKM. CDR3 length: 15 residues.